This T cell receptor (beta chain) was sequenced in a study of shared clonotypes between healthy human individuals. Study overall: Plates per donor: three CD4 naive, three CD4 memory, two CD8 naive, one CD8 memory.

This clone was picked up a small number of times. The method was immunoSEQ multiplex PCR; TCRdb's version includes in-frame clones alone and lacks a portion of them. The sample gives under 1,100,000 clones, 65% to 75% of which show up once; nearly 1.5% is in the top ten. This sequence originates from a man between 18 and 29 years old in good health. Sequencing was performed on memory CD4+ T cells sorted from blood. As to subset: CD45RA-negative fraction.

DNA for the CDR3: TGTGCCAGCAGCTTAGAATCACAGGGGGGAGGTAAAAACATTCAGTACTTC. It is translated as CASSLESQGGGKNIQYF. The gene calls are TRBV7-8 and TRBJ2-4, with TRBD1 matching over 8 bases. V was clipped by 1 base and J by 4 bases; unmatched bases: 9. This CDR3 is built from 17 residues. CDR1 and CDR2 (germline): SGHVS, FQNEAQ.